The 21 T cell receptor beta chains below all came from one sample that was sequenced in a study of blood T cell repertoires in COVID-19. Assay: immunoSEQ multiplex PCR; the TCRdb copy retains only in-frame clones and omits some. This sample yields around 500,000 clones, of which around 87% are seen a single time; about 2% belongs to the top ten. Sequenced input: PBMCs or T cells enriched from blood (not recorded which). These receptor sequences come from a woman in her forties who had recovered from COVID-19.

V gene TRBV30 combines with J gene TRBJ2-7, with TRBD1 identical over 8 bases. Germline-derived CDR1 and CDR2 are GTSNPN and SVGIG (reference sequence). The CDR3 covers 15 residues. V lost 0 bases to trimming and J lost 3 bases; unmatched junction nucleotides: 7. CDR3: CAWSVFGTGGYEQYF. The CDR3 DNA sequence: TGTGCCTGGAGTGTATTTGGTACAGGGGGCTACGAGCAGTACTTC.

A single count supports this clone. The chain joins TRBV2 to TRBJ2-3; TRBD2 matches at 7 bases. Germline-derived CDR1 and CDR2 are SNHLY and FYNNEI. The CDR3 length is 15 residues. V shed 7 bases, J shed 1 base, and the junction held 8 bases outside the gene matches. The CDR3 nucleotides are TGTGCCAGCAAGGATATGGCGGGAGGCACAGATACGCAGTATTTT. Its protein is CASKDMAGGTDTQYF.

The chain uses TRBV19 and TRBJ1-1; 8 bases are shared with TRBD1. CDR1 LNHDA and CDR2 SQIVND come from the germline V gene (reference sequence). This CDR3 has 12 amino acids. V shed 6 bases, J shed 6 bases, and the junction held 3 bases outside the gene matches. Here the CDR3 reads CASRAQGAEAFF. The CDR3 DNA sequence: TGTGCCAGTAGGGCACAGGGGGCTGAAGCTTTCTTT. Full variable domain (rest looked up from reference TRBV19 and TRBJ1-1): DGGITQSPKYLFRKEGQNVTLSCEQNLNHDAMYWYRQDPGQGLRLIYYSQIVNDFQKGDIAEGYSVSREKKESFPLTVTSAQKNPTAFYLCASRAQGAEAFFGQGTRLTVV.

The CDR3 nucleotides read TGTGCCAGCAGTCGGACTACCACAGGGGCGACTGAAGCTTTCTTT. Its translation: CASSRTTTGATEAFF. V and J are TRBV6-2 or TRBV6-3 and TRBJ1-1; 7 bases fit TRBD1. V trimming: 5 bases; J trimming: 5 bases; junction bases outside the gene matches: 11. This CDR3 is 15 amino acids long. The V gene's germline CDR1 is MNHEY and CDR2 SVGEGT.

This chain links TRBV6-5 with TRBJ1-2; tentative D call: TRBD1 (5 bases). Germline V gene sequence: CDR1 MNHEY, CDR2 SVGAGI. The germline V and J ends were trimmed by 2 bases and 7 bases, with 11 bases remaining between them. The CDR3 has 13 residues. The CDR3 DNA reads as TGTGCCAGCAGTTACCTTGAAGGGGTTGGCTACACCTTC. This sequence encodes CASSYLEGVGYTF.

This chain joins TRBV10-3 and TRBJ2-7, with a possible D match to TRBD1 (5 bases). Trimming took 3 bases from V and 1 from J, leaving 10 bases between them. There are 14 residues in the CDR3. Germline CDR1 reads ENHRY; CDR2 reads SYGVKD. The CDR3 spells CAISEGATSYEQYF. The CDR3 DNA is TGTGCCATCAGTGAAGGGGCGACATCCTACGAGCAGTACTTC.

The table lists this clone with a count of one. This sequence joins TRBV11-2 and TRBJ1-2, with TRBD1 as a possible D gene (6 bases). The V gene lost 5 bases and the J gene lost 8 bases, with 21 bases spanning the gap. The CDR3 covers 15 residues. The germline V gene encodes CDR1 SGHAT and CDR2 FQNNGV. This CDR3 reads CASSHYTGRVRGYTF. CDR3 bases: TGTGCCAGCAGCCACTATACAGGGCGCGTTCGGGGCTACACCTTC. Looking up the rest from reference TRBV11-2 and TRBJ1-2 gives the full variable domain: EAGVAQSPRYKIIEKRQSVAFWCNPISGHATLYWYQQILGQGPKLLIQFQNNGVVDDSQLPKDRFSAERLKGVDSTLKIQPAKLEDSAVYLCASSHYTGRVRGYTFGSGTRLTVV.

The V and J genes are TRBV18 and TRBJ2-1, with 15 bases lining up with TRBD2. This CDR3 region has 18 residues. Per germline, CDR1 KGHSH and CDR2 LQKENI. J gave up 9 bases and V 3 bases, and 12 bases lay outside the gene matches. In nucleotides, the CDR3 is TGTGCCAGCTCACCTCGGACTAGCGGGAGGGATTCGTCCGGTGAGCAGTTCTTC. It is translated as CASSPRTSGRDSSGEQFF.

The rearrangement uses TRBV19 and TRBJ2-1; 8 nucleotides match TRBD2. The germline V gene encodes CDR1 LNHDA and CDR2 SQIVND (reference sequence). This CDR3 contains 15 residues. The ends lost 6 bases at V and 1 base at J; junction bases unmatched: 5. The CDR3: CASSAGLASYNEQFF. CDR3 bases: TGTGCCAGTAGCGCTGGACTAGCTTCCTACAATGAGCAGTTCTTC.

The J gene is TRBJ2-3, the V gene TRBV25-1, with TRBD1 as a possible D gene (6 bases). V shed 3 bases and J shed 4 bases, with 11 bases lying between them. Germline V gene lookup returns CDR1 MGHDK and CDR2 SYGVNS. The CDR3 covers 14 residues. CDR3 region: CASSDYRVADTQYF. The CDR3 nucleotides read TGTGCCAGCAGTGACTACAGGGTGGCAGATACGCAGTATTTT. Supplemented by reference TRBV25-1 and TRBJ2-3, the full variable domain reads EADIYQTPRYLVIGTGKKITLECSQTMGHDKMYWYQQDPGMELHLIHYSYGVNSTEKGDLSSESTVSRIRTEHFPLTLESARPSHTSQYLCASSDYRVADTQYFGPGTRLTVL.

The chain recombines TRBV4-3 with TRBJ2-7; D remains ambiguous. The germline V gene has CDR1 LGHNA and CDR2 YSLEER. V lost 0 bases and J 3 bases, leaving 9 bases between the germline ends. The CDR3 totals 14 residues. The CDR3 reads CASSQDYENYEQYF. As DNA, the CDR3 is TGCGCCAGCAGCCAAGATTACGAGAACTACGAGCAGTACTTC.

The chain carries TRBV19 and TRBJ1-1; no firm D call. This CDR3 comprises 15 residues. Between the trimmed V and J ends, which lost 4 bases and 1 base, there was a span of 13 bases. Germline V gene sequence: CDR1 LNHDA, CDR2 SQIVND (reference sequence). The CDR3 loop is CASSSRHLPNTEAFF. Here the CDR3 DNA reads TGTGCCAGTAGTAGCCGACACTTGCCGAACACTGAAGCTTTCTTT.

The rearrangement uses TRBV25-1 and TRBJ1-3, with D possibly TRBD1 on 6 matching bases. Germline V gene data show CDR1 as MGHDK and CDR2 as SYGVNS. Trimming pared 6 bases from V and 0 bases from J, leaving 6 bases between. This CDR3 region has 13 residues. The CDR3 sequence: CASRQGSGNTIYF. CDR3 DNA sequence: TGTGCCAGCAGACAGGGCTCTGGAAACACCATATATTTT. The full variable domain, rest sourced from reference TRBV25-1 and TRBJ1-3, is EADIYQTPRYLVIGTGKKITLECSQTMGHDKMYWYQQDPGMELHLIHYSYGVNSTEKGDLSSESTVSRIRTEHFPLTLESARPSHTSQYLCASRQGSGNTIYFGEGSWLTVV.

The chain couples TRBV4-3 to TRBJ2-7; D call uncertain. From germline, CDR1 is LGHNA and CDR2 YSLEER. The CDR3 totals 13 residues. The V gene lost 1 base and the J gene lost 4 bases, with 8 bases spanning the gap. The CDR3 protein is CASSQALEYEQYF. As DNA, the CDR3 is TGCGCCAGCAGCCAAGCTCTGGAGTACGAGCAGTACTTC.

The V call is TRBV6-5, the J call TRBJ1-2, with 10 nucleotides matching TRBD1. Unmatched junction bases numbered 8, after V lost 5 bases and J lost 5 bases. From germline, CDR1 is MNHEY and CDR2 SVGAGI. There are 15 residues in the CDR3. The CDR3 DNA reads as TGTGCCAGCAGTACCCGGGACAGGGGAGATTATGGCTACACCTTC. Protein product: CASSTRDRGDYGYTF.

The CDR3 loop reads CASSFGRQGYTGELFF. In DNA, the CDR3 is TGTGCCAGCAGCTTCGGGCGACAGGGATACACCGGGGAGCTGTTTTTT. This rearrangement joins TRBV7-6 to TRBJ2-2, with 7 bases aligning to TRBD1. The ends lost 3 bases at V and 3 bases at J; junction bases unmatched: 7. The CDR3 extends over 16 amino acids. CDR1 is SGHVS and CDR2 is FNYEAQ in the germline V gene.

The genes are TRBV6-5 and TRBJ2-5; TRBD2 matches 8 bases. Per germline, CDR1 MNHEY and CDR2 SVGAGI. The V gene end was trimmed by 10 bases and the J gene end by 4 bases; junction bases not matched to a gene: 5. The CDR3 is 12 amino acids. The CDR3 DNA follows: TGTGCCACCTCGGGGGGGTTAGAGACCCAGTACTTC. Translating it yields CATSGGLETQYF.

The rearrangement joins TRBV20-1 to TRBJ2-5, with TRBD1 matching 9 bases. Germline V CDR1 and CDR2: DFQATT, SNEGSKA (reference sequence). There are 11 residues in the CDR3. With 5 bases clipped from V and 14 bases from J, the junction kept 9 bases outside the gene matches. The CDR3 nucleotides read TGCAGTGCTCGCCGAGGGGACAGGGCCTACTTC. Protein sequence: CSARRGDRAYF.

This clone was seen more than once but under ten times. This sequence joins TRBV9 and TRBJ1-2; maybe TRBD1 (5 bases). This CDR3 has 15 amino acids. Germline-derived CDR1 and CDR2 are SGDLS and YYNGEE. V was pared by 0 bases and J by 4 bases, with 13 bases between. CDR3 in amino acids: CASSVDPGTLYGYTF. CDR3 sequence (DNA): TGTGCCAGCAGCGTAGACCCTGGGACTCTCTATGGCTACACCTTC.

This rearrangement joins TRBV29-1 to TRBJ1-1; a possible D gene is TRBD1 (6 bases). CDR3 length: 12 residues. Germline assignment: CDR1 SQVTM and CDR2 ANQGSEA. The CDR3 reads CRTGRGDTEAFF. CDR3 bases: TGCAGGACCGGCAGGGGTGATACTGAAGCTTTCTTT.

The chain links TRBV5-5 to TRBJ1-5; D possibly corresponds to TRBD1 (6 bases). Per the germline V gene, CDR1 is SGHKS and CDR2 is YYEKEE (reference sequence). There are 16 residues in the CDR3. V lost 0 bases and J lost 2, with 12 bases in between. In DNA, the CDR3 is TGTGCCAGCAGCTTGGCCGGGGGGGCCGGCAATCAGCCCCAGCATTTT. Amino acid sequence: CASSLAGGAGNQPQHF. The whole variable domain, filled in from reference TRBV5-5 and TRBJ1-5, reads DAGVTQSPTHLIKTRGQQVTLRCSPISGHKSVSWYQQVLGQGPQFIFQYYEKEERGRGNFPDRFSARQFPNYSSELNVNALLLGDSALYLCASSLAGGAGNQPQHFGDGTRLSIL.